What follows are 27 T cell receptor beta chains derived from one specimen sequenced in a study of CD4+ T cells in melanoma. Data came from immunoSEQ multiplex PCR; TCRdb stores just in-frame clones and leaves some out. The data hold about 15,000 clones, with approximately 62% observed a single time. The sample comprised cells from a culture (not recorded whether cultured in vitro). Receptor source: a human donor with melanoma.

This sequence joins TRBV6-1 and TRBJ2-5; D perhaps matches TRBD1 (5 bases). This CDR3 is 13 amino acids long. CDR1 is MNHNS and CDR2 is SASEGT in the germline V gene. Trimming left V 7 bases short and J 5 bases short, with 14 bases between. The CDR3 DNA reads TGTGCCAGCATTGACAGCCCCGGGGAGACCCAGTACTTC. Its translation: CASIDSPGETQYF.

This chain uses TRBV7-9 with TRBJ1-5; unclear D gene. V lost 0 bases and J 7 bases, leaving 4 bases between the germline ends. This CDR3 comprises 12 residues. CDR1 is SEHNR and CDR2 is FQNEAQ in the germline V gene (reference sequence). The CDR3 DNA is TGTGCCAGCAGCTTAGCAGGACAGCCCCAGCATTTT. Translation: CASSLAGQPQHF.

The CDR3 coding sequence is TGCAGCGCCGATCAGGGGGGACAGGGACCCCAAGAGACCCAGTACTTC. It is translated as CSADQGGQGPQETQYF. The chain is built from TRBV29-1 and TRBJ2-5; 9 bases map to TRBD1. Germline CDR1 and CDR2: SQVTM and ANQGSEA. CDR3 size: 16 residues. Trimming at V came to 7 bases and at J to 1 base, leaving 13 bases not matched to a gene.

Of note for this clone: The junction departs from the called germline gene at one end, perhaps through a read error. CDR3 protein: CAWRVPDRGLGEQYF. The CDR3 DNA is TGTGCCTGGCGTGTCCCGGACAGGGGACTCGGAGAGCAGTACTTC. This chain joins TRBV30 and TRBJ2-7, with 9 positions matching TRBD1. Germline V gene sequence: CDR1 GTSNPN, CDR2 SVGIG (reference sequence). The CDR3 runs 15 residues.

The rearrangement uses TRBV4-1 and TRBJ2-3; D is uncertain. CDR3 length: 17 amino acids. The V gene lost 0 bases and the J gene lost 0 bases, with 13 bases spanning the gap. Germline V CDR1 and CDR2: MGHRA, YSYEKL. DNA of the CDR3: TGCGCCAGCAGCCAAGAATCGCTGATTCCTAGCACAGATACGCAGTATTTT. Its protein is CASSQESLIPSTDTQYF.

This clone showed up just a few times. This chain joins TRBV4-1 and TRBJ1-2; D is undetermined. The germline CDR1 and CDR2 sequences are MGHRA and YSYEKL. The CDR3 contains 14 residues. Trimming removed 1 base from V and 4 bases from J, with 10 bases in between. This chain's CDR3 is CASSQGVGGYGYTF. CDR3 sequence (DNA): TGCGCCAGCAGCCAAGGGGTAGGTGGCTATGGCTACACCTTC.

The chain has TRBV18 and TRBJ2-5, with no clear D. Between the trimmed V and J ends, which lost 2 bases and 0 bases, there was a span of 4 bases. CDR3 length equals 13 residues. Germline CDR1 reads KGHSH; CDR2 reads LQKENI. The CDR3 region is CASSPTDQETQYF. The CDR3 DNA reads TGTGCCAGCTCACCAACAGACCAAGAGACCCAGTACTTC.

The rearrangement uses TRBV6-6 and TRBJ1-2; D is uncertain. V was trimmed by 6 bases and J by 4 bases, leaving 9 bases between them. The CDR3 loop spans 12 amino acids. The germline V gene encodes CDR1 MNHNY and CDR2 SVGAGI (reference sequence). For the CDR3, the DNA is TGTGCCAGCAGCTCAAGCAGCTATGGCTACACCTTC. Residues: CASSSSSYGYTF.

This rearrangement joins TRBV10-3 to TRBJ2-2; D unclear. The CDR3 runs 13 residues. Germline V gene data show CDR1 as ENHRY and CDR2 as SYGVKD. The ends were cut back, 2 bases at V and 7 bases at J, with 8 bases in the middle. The CDR3 nucleotides are TGTGCCATCAGTGAGAGGATGGACGGGGAGCTGTTTTTT. This gives the protein CAISERMDGELFF.

The table lists this clone with a few counts. The V and J genes are TRBV16 and TRBJ1-2; 8 positions match TRBD1. Germline V gene lookup returns CDR1 KGHSY and CDR2 FQNENV. Trimming at V came to 4 bases and at J to 0 bases, leaving 10 bases not matched to a gene. This CDR3 has 17 residues. In DNA, the CDR3 is TGTGCCAGCAGCCGAGCTAGGGGGACAGGCACTAACTATGGCTACACCTTC. Translation: CASSRARGTGTNYGYTF.

The rearrangement links TRBV29-1 to TRBJ2-2; maybe TRBD1 (5 bases). The CDR3 has 14 residues. Trimming removed 6 bases from V and 3 bases from J, with 14 bases in between. Germline V lookup: CDR1 SQVTM, CDR2 ANQGSEA. The CDR3 DNA sequence: TGCAGCGTCGCCCGGATAGGGGACACCGGGGAGCTGTTTTTT. It codes for CSVARIGDTGELFF.

In its sample, this clone was seen a few times. The CDR3 spells CASSSDRAIRGELFF. The CDR3 nucleotides read TGTGCCAGCAGCTCGGACAGGGCAATTCGAGGGGAGCTGTTTTTT. The chain links TRBV7-2 to TRBJ2-2, with 8 positions matching TRBD1. J gave up 8 bases and V 4 bases, and 9 bases lay outside the gene matches. Germline CDR1 SGHTA, CDR2 FQGNSA. The CDR3 length is 15 residues.

This chain links TRBV14 with TRBJ2-5, with TRBD2 as a possible D gene (5 bases). Per germline, CDR1 SGHDN and CDR2 FVKESK. V was clipped by 1 base and J by 5 bases, with 14 bases between them. The CDR3 is 15 residues long. The CDR3 is CASSQAGRAGETQYF. The CDR3 DNA sequence: TGTGCCAGCAGCCAAGCCGGACGGGCGGGCGAGACCCAGTACTTC.

This clone was seen once. The chain links TRBV19 to TRBJ2-7; unclear D gene. CDR1 is LNHDA, CDR2 SQIVND, per germline (reference sequence). Deletions cut 4 bases from V and 5 bases from J, with 21 bases between. The CDR3 extends over 16 amino acids. The DNA for the CDR3 is TGTGCCAGTAGTAAAACCCTTGGAACATCGATACACGAGCAGTACTTC. This codes for CASSKTLGTSIHEQYF.

A few counts support this clone. The J gene is TRBJ1-5, the V gene TRBV19; no reliable D call. Trimming stripped 8 bases from V and 0 bases from J, with 11 bases between. The CDR3 loop spans 14 amino acids. Germline V CDR1 and CDR2: LNHDA, SQIVND (reference sequence). CDR3 protein: CASAMVGSNQPQHF. The CDR3 DNA follows: TGTGCCAGTGCCATGGTTGGTAGCAATCAGCCCCAGCATTTT. Filled out from reference TRBV19 and TRBJ1-5, the complete variable domain reads DGGITQSPKYLFRKEGQNVTLSCEQNLNHDAMYWYRQDPGQGLRLIYYSQIVNDFQKGDIAEGYSVSREKKESFPLTVTSAQKNPTAFYLCASAMVGSNQPQHFGDGTRLSIL.

This clone showed up just once. The chain employs TRBV5-4 and TRBJ2-5; D gene ambiguous. Trimming left V 4 bases short and J 2 bases short, with 9 bases between. CDR3 length equals 13 residues. Germline V gives CDR1 SGHNT, CDR2 YYREEE (reference sequence). The CDR3 spells CASSPNLQETQYF. The CDR3 DNA reads TGTGCCAGCAGCCCGAATCTTCAAGAGACCCAGTACTTC.

The chain couples TRBV10-2 to TRBJ2-7, with a weak D call TRBD2 (6 bases). Looked up from germline, CDR1 is WSHSY and CDR2 is SAAADI. This CDR3 has 12 amino acids. V lost 8 bases and J 2 bases, leaving 10 bases between the germline ends. CDR3 sequence (DNA): TGCGCCAGCCGGGACTGGACCTACGAGCAGTACTTC. Its protein is CASRDWTYEQYF.

This rearrangement joins TRBV6-5 to TRBJ1-2, with TRBD1 identical over 7 bases. The V gene's germline CDR1 is MNHEY and CDR2 SVGAGI. The trim removed 6 bases at V and 0 bases at J, leaving 4 bases unmatched. This CDR3 has 14 residues. CDR3 loop: CASRRDSTNYGYTF. The CDR3 nucleotides are TGTGCCAGCAGACGGGACAGCACTAACTATGGCTACACCTTC.

The chain couples TRBV25-1 to TRBJ2-5; TRBD1 aligns across 10 bases. The CDR3 sequence is 15 residues long. The V segment lost 2 bases and the J segment 4 bases; nucleotides outside the gene matches: 4. CDR1 is MGHDK and CDR2 is SYGVNS in the germline V gene. The CDR3 reads CASSEPGQGLETQYF. The CDR3 DNA sequence: TGTGCCAGCAGTGAACCGGGACAGGGGTTAGAGACCCAGTACTTC.

This rearrangement joins TRBV2 to TRBJ2-7, with D possibly TRBD1 on 6 matching bases. Trimming took 7 bases from V and 7 from J, leaving 17 bases between them. The germline CDR1 and CDR2 sequences are SNHLY and FYNNEI. The length of the CDR3 is 13 residues. CDR3 DNA sequence: TGTGCCAGCACGAGCTACGAGGGGGTGGAGCAGTACTTC. The encoded protein is CASTSYEGVEQYF.

The V gene is TRBV7-2, the J gene TRBJ1-5; D uncertain. Germline loops: CDR1 SGHTA, CDR2 FQGNSA. V was trimmed by 2 bases and J by 0 bases, leaving 11 bases between them. The CDR3 runs to 16 residues. The CDR3 bases are TGTGCCAGCAGCTTACATCATTTATATAGCAATCAGCCCCAGCATTTT. Translated, it gives CASSLHHLYSNQPQHF.

J is TRBJ1-1 and V is TRBV10-1, with D uncertain. Germline V gives CDR1 WNHNN, CDR2 SYGVQD (reference sequence). This CDR3 comprises 16 residues. V lost 3 bases to trimming and J lost 4 bases, with 18 bases between them. Here the CDR3 reads CASSEGWPRVGTEAFF. The CDR3 DNA reads as TGCGCCAGCAGTGAAGGTTGGCCTAGAGTGGGCACTGAAGCTTTCTTT.

The chain combines TRBV2 with TRBJ2-2, with TRBD2 as a possible D gene (6 bases). The CDR3 extends over 11 amino acids. The ends were cut back, 11 bases at V and 7 bases at J, with 11 bases in the middle. Germline V gene sequence: CDR1 SNHLY, CDR2 FYNNEI. The CDR3 DNA reads as TGTGCCGTCTCGGGGGACGGGGAGCTGTTTTTT. This codes for CAVSGDGELFF.

The V gene is TRBV7-2, the J gene TRBJ2-7; 10 bases match TRBD2. Germline CDR1 SGHTA, CDR2 FQGNSA. This CDR3 is 14 amino acids long. Losses at the gene ends were 5 bases for V and 8 bases for J; bases not matched to a gene: 9. The CDR3 sequence: CASSASSSGGKQYF. The DNA for the CDR3 is TGTGCCAGCAGCGCAAGCTCTAGCGGGGGTAAGCAGTACTTC.

This clone showed up just once. The CDR3 is CASSQGRYTSSYNEQFF. CDR3 bases: TGCGCCAGCAGCCAAGGCCGGTACACGTCTTCCTACAATGAGCAGTTCTTC. The chain joins TRBV4-1 to TRBJ2-1; D ambiguous. Trimming took 1 base from V and 1 from J, leaving 14 bases between them. The germline V gene encodes CDR1 MGHRA and CDR2 YSYEKL. The length of the CDR3 is 17 residues.

This chain joins TRBV11-3 and TRBJ2-7; a possible D gene is TRBD1 (5 bases). V was trimmed by 1 base and J by 5 bases, leaving 9 bases between them. Germline assignment: CDR1 SGHNT and CDR2 YENEEA. The CDR3 runs to 13 residues. CDR3: CASSLGQLDEQYF. The CDR3 region has the DNA TGTGCCAGCAGCTTAGGACAGCTCGACGAGCAGTACTTC.

This clone turned up a few times. The J gene is TRBJ2-7, the V gene TRBV7-6; no firm D call. From germline, CDR1 is SGHVS and CDR2 FNYEAQ. CDR3 length equals 13 residues. Trimming shortened V by 1 base and J by 3 bases, and 7 bases separated the two germline ends. The CDR3 reads CASSLGPNYEQYF. CDR3 coding DNA: TGTGCCAGCAGCTTAGGGCCGAACTACGAGCAGTACTTC.